This T cell receptor beta chain was recorded in a study of persistence of HIV-infected CD4 T cells. In the study overall: A median of around 8 years of suppressive ART preceded sampling. Notes on the study in general: TCR oligoclonality correlated with proviral oligoclonality in the same sorted populations.

Notes on this clone: The target antigen is unknown.

V gave up 1 base and J gave up 4 bases, with 10 bases separating them. The germline V gene has CDR1 SEHNR and CDR2 FQNEAQ (reference sequence). This CDR3 is 14 amino acids long. The immunoSEQ assay was version 4, run in survey mode. The assay was immunoSEQ multiplex PCR, and TCRdb's table has in-frame clones only and misses some. Among approximately 25,000 clones listed, approximately 79% were seen once. Cells were stimulated with overlapping HIV-1 Gag 15-mer peptides. Responding CD4+ T cells were sorted by upregulation of both CD40 ligand and CD69. Before stimulation, PBMCs underwent CD8+ T cell depletion. CD8-depleted PBMCs were stimulated about 19 hours with anti-CD28/CD49d costimulation, CD40-blocking antibody and enfuvirtide.

The receptor was derived from an adult man with HIV who was CMV-seropositive. V usage is TRBV7-9 and J usage is TRBJ1-1; no reliable D call. The sample consisted of CD4+ T cells sorted from PBMCs after roughly 20-hour stimulation, taken from a patient who received antiretroviral therapy. DNA of the CDR3: TGTGCCAGCAGCTTAGTGGGCGTGGGCACTGAAGCTTTCTTT. Translated: CASSLVGVGTEAFF.